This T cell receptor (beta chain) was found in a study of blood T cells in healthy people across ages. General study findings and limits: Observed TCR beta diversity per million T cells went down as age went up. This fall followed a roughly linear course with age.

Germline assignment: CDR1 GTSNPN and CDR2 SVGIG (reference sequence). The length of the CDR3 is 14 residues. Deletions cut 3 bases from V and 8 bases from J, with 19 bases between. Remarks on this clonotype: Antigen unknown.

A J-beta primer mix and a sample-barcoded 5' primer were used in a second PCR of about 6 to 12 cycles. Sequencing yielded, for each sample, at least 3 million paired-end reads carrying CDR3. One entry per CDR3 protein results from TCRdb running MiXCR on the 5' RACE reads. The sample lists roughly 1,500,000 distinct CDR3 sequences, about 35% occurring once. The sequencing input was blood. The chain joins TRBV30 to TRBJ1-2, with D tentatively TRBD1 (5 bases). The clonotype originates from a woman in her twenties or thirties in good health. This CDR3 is CAWSVESGIRGYTF. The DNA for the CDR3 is TGTGCCTGGAGCGTAGAGTCAGGGATCAGGGGCTACACCTTC.